This is a list of T cell receptor beta chains from one sample in a study of preoperative IRX-2 immunotherapy in early breast cancer. The method was immunoSEQ multiplex PCR; TCRdb's version includes in-frame clones alone and lacks a portion of them. The sample has some 13,000 clones; roughly 90% are singletons. The specimen was collected from a patient treated with IRX-2 immunotherapy. The receptor source for this set is a human donor with breast cancer. Each CDR3 is given with its conserved first and last residue. D genes are given only for firm matches.

D gene,J gene,V gene,CDR3 protein
-,TRBJ1-1,TRBV5-6,CASSGRSEAFF
-,TRBJ2-7,TRBV15,CATSRVVGYEQYF
TRBD1,TRBJ2-1,TRBV6-6,CASSPAGTVYNEQFF
-,TRBJ1-1,TRBV14,CASSQDWAGTEAFF
-,TRBJ2-2,TRBV5-5,CASSLVVGELFF
-,TRBJ2-1,TRBV28,CASTLGGLTYNEQFF
-,TRBJ2-2,TRBV10-1,CASQKIGGELFF
TRBD1,TRBJ2-1,TRBV7-2,CASSPGRDSHNEQFF
-,TRBJ2-5,TRBV4-2,CASSPQGLSETQYF
-,TRBJ1-3,TRBV28,CASSLGQTPGNTIYF
-,TRBJ1-2,TRBV19,CASSIGGNGYTF
-,TRBJ1-2,TRBV7-2,CASSLSGPDYGYTF
TRBD2,TRBJ2-3,TRBV5-6,CASSYPGTSGATDTQYF
TRBD1,TRBJ1-4,TRBV4-2,CASSQEIGQGAIEGKLFF
-,TRBJ1-1,TRBV18,CASSSGLLGTEAFF
-,TRBJ2-1,TRBV7-9,CASSSDNAGTPGHNEQFF
-,TRBJ2-1,TRBV5-8,CASHVSAWADEQFF
-,TRBJ2-3,TRBV9,CASSVEVPDTQYF
-,TRBJ1-1,TRBV5-1,CASSLHTSGTEAFF
TRBD1,TRBJ1-1,TRBV7-9,CASSYRGRDTEAFF
-,TRBJ1-2,TRBV4-2,CASSQELVGNYGYTF
TRBD1,TRBJ1-1,TRBV7-9,CASRENSGQGKNTEAFF
TRBD1,TRBJ2-3,TRBV4-1,CASSQSGQGPQGTQYF
-,TRBJ1-4,TRBV4-2,CASSQAYGRGGEKLFF
-,TRBJ2-5,TRBV5-4,CASSFDLQLETQYF
TRBD2,TRBJ2-1,TRBV5-1,CASSDLAGVVNEQFF
-,TRBJ1-6,TRBV2,CASSEKSSYNSPLHF
-,TRBJ1-4,TRBV7-2,CASSLGVREKLFF
-,TRBJ1-1,TRBV6-1,CASRWNHDLNTEAFF
TRBD1,TRBJ2-2,TRBV27,CASCRDRGQNTGELFF
-,TRBJ2-3,TRBV2,CASSAEYTDTQYF
-,TRBJ1-2,TRBV11-3,CASSASGGGPYGYTF
-,TRBJ1-1,TRBV27,CASRLGAVNTEAFF
TRBD1,TRBJ1-6,TRBV4-1,CASSPSGQGLSPLHF
-,TRBJ1-5,TRBV2,CASRSQGWSNQPQHF
-,TRBJ2-1,TRBV28,CASSRYNEQFF
-,TRBJ2-7,TRBV30,CAWSVLTPYEQYF
-,TRBJ1-1,TRBV7-6,CASSLQGNTEAFF
-,TRBJ1-6,TRBV7-9,CASSGSYSPLHF
-,TRBJ1-2,TRBV5-4,CASSLIQGDYGYTF
-,TRBJ1-1,TRBV10-3,CATGGGSTEAFF
-,TRBJ2-5,TRBV5-6,CASSPRDQETQYF
-,TRBJ1-3,TRBV6-5,CASAGSGNTIYF
-,TRBJ1-1,TRBV10-2,CASSVTATEAFF
TRBD1,TRBJ1-2,TRBV13,CASSPRTGWGYGYTF
TRBD2,TRBJ2-7,TRBV19,CASSYAGGEQYF
TRBD1,TRBJ1-6,TRBV19,CASSMRQGSRKITNSPLHF
-,TRBJ2-2,TRBV28,CASSLGHGELFF
-,TRBJ1-2,TRBV5-5,CASSQLGPNLAGYTF